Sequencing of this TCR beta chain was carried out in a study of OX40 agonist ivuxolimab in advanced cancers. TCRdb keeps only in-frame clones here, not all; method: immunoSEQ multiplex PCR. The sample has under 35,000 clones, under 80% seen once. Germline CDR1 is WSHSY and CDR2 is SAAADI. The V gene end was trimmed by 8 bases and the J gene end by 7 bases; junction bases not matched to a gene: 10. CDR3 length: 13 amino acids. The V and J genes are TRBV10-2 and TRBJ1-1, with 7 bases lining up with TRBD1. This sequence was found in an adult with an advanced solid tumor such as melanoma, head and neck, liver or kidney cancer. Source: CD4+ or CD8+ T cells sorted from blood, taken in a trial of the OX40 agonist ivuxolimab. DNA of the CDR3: TGCGCCAGCGATTCCCCAGGGGGGCTTGAAGCTTTCTTT. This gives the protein CASDSPGGLEAFF.